These 2 T cell receptor beta chains were all obtained from the same sample, sequenced in a study of T-cell memory formation after mild COVID-19. TCRdb re-called the 5' RACE reads through MiXCR, storing one row per CDR3 protein. The table includes approximately 270,000 distinct CDR3 sequences, under 20% detected once. The sequenced sample was PBMCs or a T cell subset sorted from them (not recorded which). The receptor source for this set is a man younger than 30 who had mild COVID-19 (a few samples of this study predate the infection). Cell type and time point are not known.

The rearrangement uses TRBV2 and TRBJ2-2, with TRBD2 matching over 7 bases. CDR1 and CDR2 from the germline V gene are SNHLY and FYNNEI. Trimming took 6 bases from V and 3 from J; bases not matched to a gene: 7. The CDR3 is 15 residues long. CDR3 sequence: CASRPREGDTGELFF. In nucleotides, the CDR3 is TGTGCCAGCAGACCCAGGGAGGGTGACACCGGGGAGCTGTTTTTT.

There are a few counts of this clonotype. V is TRBV7-3 and J is TRBJ2-3; D gene unclear. Trimming pared 4 bases from V and 6 bases from J, leaving 8 bases between. The CDR3 has 12 residues. Germline V gene data show CDR1 as SGHTA and CDR2 as FQGTGA. CDR3 residues: CASSSPGDTQYF. The CDR3, as DNA: TGTGCCAGCAGCTCACCCGGGGATACGCAGTATTTT.